Presented here are 10 T cell receptor beta chains from one specimen sequenced in a study of a mutant IDH1 vaccine in newly diagnosed glioma. As for time point: week 35, safety follow-up. Vaccination comprised doses that each held 300 ug of mutant IDH1 20-mer peptide, plus topical imiquimod. Clones were read by immunoSEQ multiplex PCR, and TCRdb kept only the in-frame ones, dropping some. This table holds 42,000 or so clones, roughly four fifths found once. No cognate antigen is known for these TCRs. The sample here was PBMCs, taken from a glioma patient whose treatment included an IDH1 peptide vaccine. The origin of the receptors is a woman aged 50 to 60 with glioma.

This clone was counted between two and nine times. The genes are TRBV9 and TRBJ1-1; a possible D gene is TRBD1 (5 bases). CDR3 length: 16 amino acids. Germline-derived CDR1 and CDR2 are SGDLS and YYNGEE. Trimming cost V 4 bases and J 1 base, with 17 bases left between them. The CDR3 region is CASSLGLGGANTEAFF. The CDR3 nucleotides read TGTGCCAGCAGCCTGGGTTTGGGGGGAGCGAACACTGAAGCTTTCTTT.

V usage is TRBV5-6 and J usage is TRBJ2-1; no definite D call. Trimming pared 4 bases from V and 10 bases from J, leaving 9 bases between. This CDR3 spans 11 amino acids. Germline-derived CDR1 and CDR2 are SGHDT and YYEEEE. The CDR3, as DNA: TGTGCCAGCAGCAAGGGATGGGAGCAGTTCTTC. It yields the protein CASSKGWEQFF.

Only a few counts were recorded for this clone. CDR3 nucleotides: TGTGCCGTACGCCGCCCCAACTATGGCTACACCTTC. This translates into CAVRRPNYGYTF. This rearrangement joins TRBV6-5 to TRBJ1-2; D is unclear. The CDR3 contains 12 residues. The V end lost 11 bases, the J end lost 2 bases, and 12 bases lay between the germline ends. CDR1 and CDR2 from the germline V gene are MNHEY and SVGAGI.

V is TRBV4-1 and J is TRBJ1-2; D may be TRBD1 (5 bases). Germline CDR1 and CDR2: MGHRA and YSYEKL. V was cut by 4 bases and J by 3 bases, with 12 bases left in between. The CDR3 has 14 residues. CDR3 residues: CASSPGGGDYGYTF. DNA for the CDR3: TGCGCCAGCAGCCCAGGTGGGGGGGACTATGGCTACACCTTC.

The rearrangement links TRBV7-9 to TRBJ1-4; D is possibly TRBD1 (5 bases). The length of the CDR3 is 15 residues. V was trimmed by 1 base and J by 2 bases, leaving 8 bases between them. The germline CDR1 and CDR2 sequences are SEHNR and FQNEAQ (reference sequence). The CDR3 is CASSLGEGTNEKLFF. The CDR3 DNA reads TGTGCCAGCAGCTTAGGGGAGGGGACTAATGAAAAACTGTTTTTT.

The rearrangement joins TRBV9 to TRBJ2-5; TRBD2 aligns across 7 bases. There are 14 residues in the CDR3. Germline V gene data show CDR1 as SGDLS and CDR2 as YYNGEE. Germline trimming cut 2 bases from V and 2 bases from J; bases unmatched to any gene: 3. The CDR3 DNA reads TGTGCCAGCAGCGTGGCGGGGGAACAAGAGACCCAGTACTTC. Protein sequence: CASSVAGEQETQYF.

J is TRBJ2-2 and V is TRBV6-5; D is uncertain. The CDR3 runs to 12 residues. Germline lookup yields CDR1 MNHEY and CDR2 SVGAGI. Trimming took off 5 bases at V and 6 bases at J, with 7 bases between the two ends. This CDR3 reads CASSRDPGELFF. The DNA of the CDR3 is TGTGCCAGCAGTCGTGACCCCGGGGAGCTGTTTTTT.

The V and J genes are TRBV27 and TRBJ2-7; 11 nucleotides match TRBD2. The germline V gene encodes CDR1 MNHEY and CDR2 SMNVEV (reference sequence). V shed 4 bases, J shed 4 bases, and the junction held 6 bases outside the gene matches. The CDR3 has 15 amino acids. The CDR3 DNA sequence: TGTGCCAGCAGTTCTCTAGGGACTAGCGGTTACGAGCAGTACTTC. Translation gives CASSSLGTSGYEQYF.

This clone was counted a few times. This chain connects TRBV11-1 to TRBJ1-1, with 7 bases that match TRBD1. J lost 8 bases, V lost 3 bases, and 9 bases had no gene match. The length of the CDR3 is 14 residues. Germline CDR1 is SGHAT and CDR2 is FQDESV (reference sequence). The CDR3 is CASSLLRQGKEAFF. CDR3 nucleotide sequence: TGTGCCAGCAGCTTGCTACGACAGGGTAAAGAAGCTTTCTTT. Complete variable domain (other parts from reference TRBV11-1 and TRBJ1-1): EAEVAQSPRYKITEKSQAVAFWCDPISGHATLYWYRQILGQGPELLVQFQDESVVDDSQLPKDRFSAERLKGVDSTLKIQPAELGDSAMYLCASSLLRQGKEAFFGQGTRLTVV.

The rearrangement joins TRBV7-2 to TRBJ1-5; D gene uncertain. This CDR3 region has 11 residues. Germline V CDR1 and CDR2: SGHTA, FQGNSA. Trimming took off 5 bases at V and 9 bases at J, with 8 bases between the two ends. The CDR3 region has the DNA TGTGCCAGCAGCGACGGAGGGCCCCAGCATTTT. Translation gives CASSDGGPQHF. The full variable domain, completed using reference TRBV7-2 and TRBJ1-5, is GAGVSQSPSNKVTEKGKDVELRCDPISGHTALYWYRQSLGQGLEFLIYFQGNSAPDKSGLPSDRFSAERTGGSVSTLTIQRTQQEDSAVYLCASSDGGPQHFGDGTRLSIL.